This T cell receptor (beta chain) was recorded in a study of cytomegalovirus exposure and HLA in healthy donors. Overall study findings and caveats: Later analysis placed DRB1 highest and HLA-C lowest in TCR association rates, which differed by HLA locus. V- and J-gene trimming of TCR beta was linked (in a later analysis) to a missense DCLRE1C variant. Reported performance of the classifier showed diagnosis of cytomegalovirus status with high specificity and sensitivity.

This clone has more than one count but fewer than ten. Its target is not known. The J segment lost 1 base and the V segment lost 3 bases, leaving 12 bases of the junction unmatched. From germline, CDR1 is MDHEN and CDR2 SYDVKM. The CDR3 runs to 18 residues. The study ran its PCR with 60 Vbeta and 13 Jbeta primers. The assay was immunoSEQ multiplex PCR, and TCRdb's table has in-frame clones only and misses some. The sample has about 150,000 clones, approximately 83% seen once; the top ten hold 3% to 4%. The chain has TRBV28 and TRBJ1-5; 7 bases fit TRBD1. This receptor was obtained from a male donor in good health and CMV-seronegative. The sample comprised PBMCs. In DNA form, the CDR3 reads TGTGCCAGCAGTTTCCCCAGGGGGAGGCAAATGAGCAATCAGCCCCAGCATTTT. It is translated as CASSFPRGRQMSNQPQHF.